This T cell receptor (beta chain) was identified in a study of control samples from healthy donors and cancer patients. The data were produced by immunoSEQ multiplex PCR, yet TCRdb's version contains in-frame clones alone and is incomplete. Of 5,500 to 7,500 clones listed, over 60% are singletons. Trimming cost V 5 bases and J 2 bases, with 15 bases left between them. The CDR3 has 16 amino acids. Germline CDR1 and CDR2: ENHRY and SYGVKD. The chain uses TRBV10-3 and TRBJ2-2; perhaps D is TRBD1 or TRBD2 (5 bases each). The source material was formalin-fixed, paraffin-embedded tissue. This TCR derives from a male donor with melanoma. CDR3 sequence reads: CAISTTRDPNTGELFF. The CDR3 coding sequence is TGTGCCATCAGTACCACCCGGGACCCAAACACCGGGGAGCTGTTTTTT.